The next 18 T cell receptor beta chains were all read from a single sample in a study of T-cell memory formation after mild COVID-19. TCRdb re-called the 5' RACE reads with MiXCR, one entry per CDR3 protein. The sample lists hundreds of thousands of distinct CDR3 sequences; roughly 18% were seen once. Source material: PBMCs or a T cell subset sorted from them (not recorded which). These receptors were taken from a man between 18 and 35 years old who had mild COVID-19 (a few samples of this study predate the infection). Cell type and time point are not known.

The chain joins TRBV18 to TRBJ1-2; D uncertain. The V gene's germline CDR1 is KGHSH and CDR2 LQKENI. V lost 5 bases and J 8 bases, leaving 9 bases between the germline ends. The CDR3 covers 11 residues. CDR3: CASSMDRGYTF. In DNA, the CDR3 is TGTGCCAGCTCAATGGATAGGGGCTACACCTTC.

This clonotype was detected only a few times. V usage is TRBV7-9 and J usage is TRBJ2-2, with TRBD2 as a possible D gene (5 bases). Germline V gives CDR1 SEHNR, CDR2 FQNEAQ (reference sequence). Trimming stripped 2 bases from V and 6 bases from J, with 10 bases between. The CDR3 covers 14 residues. The CDR3, as DNA: TGTGCCAGCAGCTTATCCCTAGCAGCCGGGGAGCTGTTTTTT. Translated: CASSLSLAAGELFF.

This clonotype was observed at least ten times. The genes are TRBV7-2 and TRBJ1-1; possible D gene TRBD1, 5 bases. Trimming removed 5 bases from V and 8 bases from J, with 21 bases in between. Germline CDR1 is SGHTA and CDR2 is FQGNSA. This CDR3 comprises 15 residues. This CDR3 is CASSGRRDGPTEAFF. In DNA, the CDR3 is TGTGCCAGCAGCGGGCGGAGGGACGGACCAACCGAAGCTTTCTTT.

The V and J genes are TRBV29-1 and TRBJ1-5; D perhaps matches TRBD1 (5 bases). V was pared by 5 bases and J by 4 bases, with 15 bases between. The CDR3 consists of 14 residues. Germline loops: CDR1 SQVTM, CDR2 ANQGSEA. The CDR3 is CSVWGPGGNQPQHF. CDR3 bases: TGCAGCGTTTGGGGTCCTGGGGGAAATCAGCCCCAGCATTTT.

This clonotype turned up a few times. The chain couples TRBV28 to TRBJ2-7; 9 bases map to TRBD1. The germline V gene has CDR1 MDHEN and CDR2 SYDVKM. With 7 bases clipped from V and 4 bases from J, the junction kept 5 bases outside the gene matches. The CDR3 is made up of 13 amino acids. Written as DNA, the CDR3 is TGTGCCAGCAAGGCGGGACAGGGATACGAGCAGTACGTC. Translating gives CASKAGQGYEQYV.

V usage is TRBV7-8 and J usage is TRBJ2-7, with 8 positions matching TRBD1. With V trimmed by 5 bases and J by 7 bases, 10 bases remained unmatched. Germline CDR1 and CDR2: SGHVS and FQNEAQ. The CDR3 spans 14 residues. CDR3 DNA sequence: TGTGCCAGCAGCCCATGGGGGACAGGTCTGGAGCAGTACTTC. Its translation: CASSPWGTGLEQYF. Full variable domain (remainder filled in from reference TRBV7-8 and TRBJ2-7): GAGVSQSPRYKVAKRGQDVALRCDPISGHVSLFWYQQALGQGPEFLTYFQNEAQLDKSGLPSDRFFAERPEGSVSTLKIQRTQQEDSAVYLCASSPWGTGLEQYFGPGTRLTVT.

In this sample, this clonotype turned up a few times. The CDR3 loop is CASSLRTSGGVTDTQYF. CDR3 bases: TGTGCCAGCAGCTTACGGACTAGCGGGGGAGTCACAGATACGCAGTATTTT. The chain employs TRBV7-9 and TRBJ2-3; 13 positions match TRBD2. Germline lookup yields CDR1 SEHNR and CDR2 FQNEAQ (reference sequence). The J segment lost 2 bases and the V segment lost 2 bases, leaving 4 bases of the junction unmatched. The CDR3 consists of 17 residues.

This clonotype was detected a few times. The chain has TRBV3-1 and TRBJ1-5, with D tentatively TRBD1 (6 bases). CDR3 size: 14 residues. Per germline, CDR1 LGHDT and CDR2 YNNKEL (reference sequence). Trimming took 2 bases from V and 5 from J, leaving 10 bases between them. The CDR3 spells CASSQSDSDQPQHF. The CDR3 DNA reads TGTGCCAGCAGCCAATCGGACAGTGATCAGCCCCAGCATTTT.

This chain connects TRBV5-1 to TRBJ1-1; maybe TRBD1 (5 bases). This CDR3 is built from 14 residues. The V end was cut by 1 base, the J end by 6 bases, with 13 bases between. From germline, CDR1 is SGHRS and CDR2 YFSETQ. CDR3 in DNA: TGCGCCAGCAGCTTGAGGCAGGGAGTCCCTGAAGCTTTCTTT. Translating gives CASSLRQGVPEAFF.

This sequence joins TRBV18 and TRBJ2-7; TRBD2 might be the D (6 bases). Germline V gene lookup returns CDR1 KGHSH and CDR2 LQKENI. The V end lost 3 bases, the J end lost 5 bases, and 11 bases lay between the germline ends. The CDR3 contains 13 residues. The CDR3 DNA is TGTGCCAGCTCACCTCGTGGAGGGGACGAGCAGTACGTC. It yields the protein CASSPRGGDEQYV.

The chain carries TRBV4-1 and TRBJ1-5, with D unresolved. Germline V gene lookup returns CDR1 MGHRA and CDR2 YSYEKL. The CDR3 is made up of 16 amino acids. Between the trimmed V and J ends, which lost 0 bases and 4 bases, there was a span of 13 bases. The CDR3 DNA follows: TGCGCCAGCAGCCAAGATCTAATTGTCAGAAATCAGCCCCAGCATTTT. Its protein product is CASSQDLIVRNQPQHF.

V gene TRBV30 combines with J gene TRBJ2-1; a possible D gene is TRBD2 (7 bases). Per the germline V gene, CDR1 is GTSNPN and CDR2 is SVGIG (reference sequence). V lost 7 bases to trimming and J lost 7 bases, with 17 bases between them. The CDR3 sequence is 13 residues long. The CDR3 here is CAYWRGTSNEQFF. As DNA, the CDR3 is TGTGCCTACTGGCGGGGGACAAGTAATGAGCAGTTCTTC.

This clonotype was counted a few times. The V call is TRBV14, the J call TRBJ2-7; a possible D gene is TRBD1 (6 bases). Germline assignment: CDR1 SGHDN and CDR2 FVKESK. The V end lost 4 bases, the J end lost 4 bases, and 14 bases lay between the germline ends. The CDR3 extends over 14 amino acids. The CDR3 protein is CASSRSGHRYEQYV. The CDR3 DNA follows: TGTGCCAGCAGCCGGTCGGGACACCGGTACGAGCAGTACGTC.

The rearrangement uses TRBV12-3 or TRBV12-4 and TRBJ2-3; D perhaps matches TRBD2 (7 bases). Between the trimmed V and J ends, which lost 3 bases and 2 bases, there was a span of 12 bases. This CDR3 is built from 15 residues. In DNA, the CDR3 is TGTGCCAGCAGTTTCCCCGGGGGGCCCACAGATACGCAGTATTTT. Translated, it gives CASSFPGGPTDTQYF.

This clonotype was seen a handful of times. The chain has TRBV20-1 and TRBJ2-3; TRBD2 agrees at 12 bases. Trimming cost V 6 bases and J 6 bases; bases outside gene matches: 7. Germline V gives CDR1 DFQATT, CDR2 SNEGSKA (reference sequence). The CDR3 consists of 14 residues. In DNA, the CDR3 is TGCAGTGCGTCGACTAGCGGGAGTCGTGATACGCAGTATTTT. Its translation: CSASTSGSRDTQYF.

The chain couples TRBV7-3 to TRBJ2-3; TRBD2 matches 9 bases. The CDR3 has 18 amino acids. V was clipped by 2 bases and J by 0 bases; unmatched bases: 9. Germline V CDR1 and CDR2: SGHTA, FQGTGA. This chain's CDR3 is CASSLAGGPVRSTDTQYF. The CDR3 coding sequence is TGTGCCAGCAGCTTAGCGGGGGGGCCGGTCCGGAGCACAGATACGCAGTATTTT.

This clonotype was recorded at least ten times. The gene calls are TRBV4-1 and TRBJ1-6, with 7 bases matching TRBD1. The CDR3 consists of 15 residues. J lost 7 bases, V lost 10 bases, and 13 bases had no gene match. Germline V CDR1 and CDR2: MGHRA, YSYEKL. This CDR3 reads CATRQGGGINSPLHF. In DNA form, the CDR3 reads TGCGCCACCCGACAGGGAGGGGGGATAAATTCACCCCTCCACTTT.

The DNA for the CDR3 is TGTGCCCCTTTTGGGGGCTTTGCAACTAATGAAAAACTGTTTTTT. Amino acid sequence: CAPFGGFATNEKLFF. The chain recombines TRBV6-2 or TRBV6-3 with TRBJ1-4; D may be TRBD1 (6 bases). Germline-derived CDR1 and CDR2 are MNHEY and SVGEGT. The CDR3 is 15 amino acids. V was pared by 11 bases and J by 0 bases, with 16 bases between.